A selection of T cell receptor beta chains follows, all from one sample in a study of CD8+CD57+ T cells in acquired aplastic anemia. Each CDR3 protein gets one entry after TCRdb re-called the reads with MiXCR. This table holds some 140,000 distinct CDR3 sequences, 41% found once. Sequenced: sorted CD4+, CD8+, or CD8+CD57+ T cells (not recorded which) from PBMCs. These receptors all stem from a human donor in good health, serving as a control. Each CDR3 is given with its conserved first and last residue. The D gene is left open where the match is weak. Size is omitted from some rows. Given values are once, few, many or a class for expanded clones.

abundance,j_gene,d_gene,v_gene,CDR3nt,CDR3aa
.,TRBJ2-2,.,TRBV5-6,TGTGCCAGCAGTCCCGTAAGGGCGACCGCGACCGCGAACACCGGGGAGCTGTTTTTT,CASSPVRATATANTGELFF
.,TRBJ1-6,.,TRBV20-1,TGCAGTGCTCAAGGGGAGGAGGATGCCCTCCACTTT,CSAQGEEDALHF
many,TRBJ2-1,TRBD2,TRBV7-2,TGTGCCAGCCCCAGAGGTCGGGGGGTTCCCTACAATGAGCAGTTCTTC,CASPRGRGVPYNEQFF
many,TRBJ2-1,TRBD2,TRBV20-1,TGCAGTGCTAGCCTTCCAGGGACTAGCGGGAATGGAGTTTACAATGAGCAGTTCTTC,CSASLPGTSGNGVYNEQFF
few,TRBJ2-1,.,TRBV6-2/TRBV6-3,TGTGCCACTACGGAGAAAGGGCGGGGAAGCTCCTACAATGAGCAGTTCTTC,CATTEKGRGSSYNEQFF
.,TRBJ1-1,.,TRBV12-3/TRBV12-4,TGTGCCAGCAGAGAGCAGGGGAACACTGAAGCTTTCTTT,CASREQGNTEAFF
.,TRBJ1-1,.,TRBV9,TGTGCCAGCAGCGTAGAGGGAGGGGGAACTGAAGCTTTCTTT,CASSVEGGGTEAFF
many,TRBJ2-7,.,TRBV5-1,TGCGCCAGCAGCTTGGTCGGGAACTACTACGAGCAGTACTTC,CASSLVGNYYEQYF
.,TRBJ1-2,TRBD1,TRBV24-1,TGTGCCACCAGTGGACAGGGTAACTATGGCTACACCTTC,CATSGQGNYGYTF
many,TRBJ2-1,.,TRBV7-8,TGTGCCAGCAGCGCCCCCGGGTTGAGCTCCTACAATGAGCAGTTCTTC,CASSAPGLSSYNEQFF
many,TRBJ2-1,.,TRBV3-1,TGTGCCAGCAGCCAATACTCGAGCTCCTACAATGAGCAGTTCTTC,CASSQYSSSYNEQFF
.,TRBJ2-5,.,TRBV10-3,TGTGCCATCAGCGTCACGGGCCTGGAGACCCAGTACTTC,CAISVTGLETQYF
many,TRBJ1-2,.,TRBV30,TGTGCCTGGAGTGTACGGGGCAGACCTAACTATGGCTACACCTTC,CAWSVRGRPNYGYTF
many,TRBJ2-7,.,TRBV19,TGTGCCAGTAGTCCCGTCCCTTACGAGCAGTACTTC,CASSPVPYEQYF
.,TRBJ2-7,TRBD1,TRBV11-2,TGTTCCAGCAGCCGGACAGGGGGGAGACAGCAGTACTTC,CSSSRTGGRQQYF
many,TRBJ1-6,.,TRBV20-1,TGCAGTGCCCAGGGACCTATTGGGGGTTCACCCCTCCACTTT,CSAQGPIGGSPLHF
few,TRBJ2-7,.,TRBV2,TGTGCCACCACAGCGGCTGATTCCTACGAGCAGTACTTC,CATTAADSYEQYF
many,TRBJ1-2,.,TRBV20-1,TGCAGTGCTCAGGCGCAACAGGGAGATGGCTACACCTTC,CSAQAQQGDGYTF
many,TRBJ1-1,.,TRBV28,TGTGCCAGCAGTATGGTCAACACTGAAGCTTTCTTT,CASSMVNTEAFF
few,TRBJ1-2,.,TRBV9,TGTGCCAGCAGTGAAGCAAGGGGCTACACCTTC,CASSEARGYTF
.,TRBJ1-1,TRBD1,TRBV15,TGTGCCACCAGCAGGGAGGGACAGGGAGGAACTGAAGCTTTCTTT,CATSREGQGGTEAFF
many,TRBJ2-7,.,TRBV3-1,TGTGCCAGCAGCCAAGGGCAAGGTTACGAGCAGTACTTC,CASSQGQGYEQYF
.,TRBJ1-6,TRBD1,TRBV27,TGTGCCGGCAGTTTGACAGGGGGCCTGAATTCACCCCTCCACTTT,CAGSLTGGLNSPLHF
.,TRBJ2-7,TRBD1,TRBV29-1,TGCAGCGTTGAAGAAGCGGCGACAGGGGGCCGCGAGCAGTACTTC,CSVEEAATGGREQYF
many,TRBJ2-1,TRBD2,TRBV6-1,TGTGCCAGCAGCCCAGGACTAGCCCCCTACAATGAGCAGTTCTTC,CASSPGLAPYNEQFF
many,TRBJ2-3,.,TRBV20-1,TGCAGTGCTGGCCGGACTGCAACGGCAGATACGCAGTATTTT,CSAGRTATADTQYF
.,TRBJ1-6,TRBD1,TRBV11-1,TGTGCCAGCAGCATTACCGCCCCGGGACAGGGATCTAAATCACCCCTCCACTTT,CASSITAPGQGSKSPLHF
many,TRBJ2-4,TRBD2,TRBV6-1,TGTGCCAGCAGTCAGGACCCGCGGGGGGACATTCAGTACTTC,CASSQDPRGDIQYF
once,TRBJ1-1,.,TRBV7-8,TGTGCCAGCAGCTTACGGTGGCTCACTGAAGCTTTCTTT,CASSLRWLTEAFF
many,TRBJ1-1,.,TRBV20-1,TGCAGTGCTGGGATAGGGGCGGGCACTGAAGCTTTCTTT,CSAGIGAGTEAFF
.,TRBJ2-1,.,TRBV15,TGTGCCACCAGCAGACCTCCGGGAAACAATGAGCAGTTCTTC,CATSRPPGNNEQFF
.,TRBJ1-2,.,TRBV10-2,TGCGCCAGCAGTGAGTCGCGGGATGGCTACACCTTC,CASSESRDGYTF
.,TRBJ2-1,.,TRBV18,TGTGCCAGCTCACCCGGTGGCCCCACAAATGAGCAGTTCTTC,CASSPGGPTNEQFF
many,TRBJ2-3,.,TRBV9,TGTGCCAGCAGCGTAGGTGCCCTAGGCACAGATACGCAGTATTTT,CASSVGALGTDTQYF
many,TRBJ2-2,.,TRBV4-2,TGTGCCAGCAGCCAAGATCCCAGTGTCGGGGAGCTGTTTTTT,CASSQDPSVGELFF
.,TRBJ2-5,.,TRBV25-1,TGTGCCAGCGTTCAACGGGGACCCACCGAGACCCAGTACTTC,CASVQRGPTETQYF
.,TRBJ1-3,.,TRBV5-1,TGCGCCAGCAGCACGGACCTAAGCTCTGGAAACACCATATATTTT,CASSTDLSSGNTIYF
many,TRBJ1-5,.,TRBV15,TGTGCCACCAGCAGAGGAGACAGGTTCAATCAGCCCCAGCATTTT,CATSRGDRFNQPQHF
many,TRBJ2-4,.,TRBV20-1,TGCAGTGCTGTGGGGCGGGGTGACATTCAGTACTTC,CSAVGRGDIQYF
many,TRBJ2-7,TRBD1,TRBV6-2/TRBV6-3,TGTGCCAGCAGAGGACAGGGGATGATAAAGCAGTACTTC,CASRGQGMIKQYF
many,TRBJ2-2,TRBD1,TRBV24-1,TGTGCCACCGGGACAGGGGTGAACACCGGGGAGCTGTTTTTT,CATGTGVNTGELFF
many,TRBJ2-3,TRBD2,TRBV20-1,TGCAGTGCTAGACTAGCGGGAGGGAGCGATACGCAGTATTTT,CSARLAGGSDTQYF
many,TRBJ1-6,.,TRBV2,TGTGCCAGCAGAGGAGAGACCGCCGACCTCCACTTT,CASRGETADLHF
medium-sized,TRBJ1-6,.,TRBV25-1,TGTGCCAGCAGTGAGTCCCATAACCTAAATTCACCCCTCCACTTT,CASSESHNLNSPLHF